The clone carrying this T cell receptor beta chain was seen only a few times. What it binds is unknown. These data belong to a study of STAT3 mutations in large granular lymphocyte leukemia. Findings and caveats of the study: In some patients, a small highly pathogenic clone possibly went undetected. After therapy, about 35% of the 18 patients switched clonotypes, all new clones STAT3 wild type. At least one immunodominant TCR beta clonotype appeared in every T-cell large granular lymphocyte leukemia patient.

This table comes from immunoSEQ multiplex PCR, and its TCRdb copy is limited to in-frame clones, with some not included. The table shows 25,000 to 30,000 clones, with roughly 80% occurring only once. Germline V CDR1 and CDR2: MNHEY, SMNVEV (reference sequence). CDR3 length equals 15 residues. The V gene lost 2 bases and the J gene lost 3 bases, with 11 bases spanning the gap. This chain connects TRBV27 to TRBJ2-1; D may be TRBD2 (6 bases). Sequenced input: peripheral blood mononuclear cells. The source of this sequence is a woman aged 50 to 60 with T-cell large granular lymphocyte leukemia. Some clones in this sample may be carry-over from other donors' samples. For the CDR3, the DNA is TGTGCCAGCAGTTTAGTTAGCGGTGACTACAATGAGCAGTTCTTC. As protein: CASSLVSGDYNEQFF.